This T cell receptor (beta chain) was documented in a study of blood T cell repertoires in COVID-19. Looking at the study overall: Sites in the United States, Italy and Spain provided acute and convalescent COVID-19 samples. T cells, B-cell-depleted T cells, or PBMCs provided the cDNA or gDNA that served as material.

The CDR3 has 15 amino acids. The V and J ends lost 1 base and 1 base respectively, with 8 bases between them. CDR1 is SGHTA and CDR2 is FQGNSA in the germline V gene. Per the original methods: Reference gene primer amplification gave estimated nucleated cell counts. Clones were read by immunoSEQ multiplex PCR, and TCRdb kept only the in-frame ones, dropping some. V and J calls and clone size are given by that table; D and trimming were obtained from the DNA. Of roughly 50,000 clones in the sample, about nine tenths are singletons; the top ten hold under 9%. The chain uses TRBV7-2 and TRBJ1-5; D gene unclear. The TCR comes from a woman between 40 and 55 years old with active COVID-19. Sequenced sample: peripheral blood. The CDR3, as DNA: TGTGCCAGCAGCTTAGGGCCTCCCAGCAATCAGCCCCAGCATTTT. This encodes CASSLGPPSNQPQHF.